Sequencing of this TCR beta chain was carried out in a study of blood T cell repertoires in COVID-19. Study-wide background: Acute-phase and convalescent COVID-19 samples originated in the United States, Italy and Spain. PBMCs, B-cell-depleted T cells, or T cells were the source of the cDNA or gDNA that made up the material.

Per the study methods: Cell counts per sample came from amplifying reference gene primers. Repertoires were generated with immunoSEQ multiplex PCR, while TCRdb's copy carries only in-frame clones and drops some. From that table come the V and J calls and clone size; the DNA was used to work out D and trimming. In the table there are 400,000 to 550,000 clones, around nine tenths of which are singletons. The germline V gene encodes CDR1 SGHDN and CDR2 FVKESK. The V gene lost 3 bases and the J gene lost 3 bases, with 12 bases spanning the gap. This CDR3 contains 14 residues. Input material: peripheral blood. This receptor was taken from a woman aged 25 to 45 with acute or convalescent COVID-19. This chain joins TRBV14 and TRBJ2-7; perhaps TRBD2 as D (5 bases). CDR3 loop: CASSHEGLFYEQYF. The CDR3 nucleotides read TGTGCCAGCAGCCACGAGGGTCTTTTCTACGAGCAGTACTTC.